These 15 T cell receptor beta chains were all obtained from the same sample, sequenced in a study of T cells in localized non-small cell lung cancer. Sequencing was performed with immunoSEQ multiplex PCR; in TCRdb, only in-frame clones are kept and a portion is missing. The sample has about 24,000 clones, about nine tenths seen once. This material consisted of peripheral blood mononuclear cells, taken before any cancer treatment. These receptors were taken from a woman aged 40 to 75 with stage III lung adenocarcinoma.

The chain combines TRBV14 with TRBJ2-7; D is perhaps TRBD2 (6 bases). V lost 4 bases, J lost 2 bases, and 15 bases lay in between. Germline CDR1 reads SGHDN; CDR2 reads FVKESK. The CDR3 extends over 15 amino acids. The CDR3 region has the DNA TGTGCCAGCAGCCGCAATCGCGGGGCAGCCTACGAGCAGTACTTC. It encodes CASSRNRGAAYEQYF.

This clone was detected once. The V and J genes are TRBV4-1 and TRBJ2-7, with 7 bases identical to TRBD1. The CDR3 contains 13 residues. CDR1 and CDR2 from the germline V gene are MGHRA and YSYEKL. V lost 1 base to trimming and J lost 6 bases; unmatched junction nucleotides: 3. This chain's CDR3 is CASSQATGTEQYF. The CDR3 region has the DNA TGCGCCAGCAGCCAAGCGACAGGGACCGAGCAGTACTTC.

The rearrangement joins TRBV6-1 to TRBJ2-3; TRBD1 is a possible D gene (5 bases). This CDR3 region has 14 residues. Trimming shortened V by 8 bases and J by 0 bases, and 12 bases separated the two germline ends. Per the germline V gene, CDR1 is MNHNS and CDR2 is SASEGT. CDR3 in DNA: TGTGCCAGCGGGGCGGTTACTAGCACAGATACGCAGTATTTT. This sequence encodes CASGAVTSTDTQYF.

This chain connects TRBV7-6 to TRBJ2-1; D gene unclear. There are 11 residues in the CDR3. The V end was cut by 5 bases, the J end by 5 bases, with 4 bases between. Germline CDR1 reads SGHVS; CDR2 reads FNYEAQ. The CDR3 protein is CASSAHNEQFF. The CDR3 bases are TGTGCCAGCAGCGCCCACAATGAGCAGTTCTTC.

V is TRBV10-3 and J is TRBJ1-1; 7 bases agree with TRBD1. The junction had 5 bases not matched to a gene; V was cut back by 5 bases and J by 5 bases. The CDR3 consists of 13 residues. CDR1 is ENHRY, CDR2 SYGVKD, per germline. The CDR3 nucleotides read TGTGCCATCAGTTACTCAGGGGGAACTGAAGCTTTCTTT. Amino acids: CAISYSGGTEAFF.

The rearrangement joins TRBV11-2 to TRBJ1-2, with D perhaps matching TRBD1 (5 bases). Per the germline V gene, CDR1 is SGHAT and CDR2 is FQNNGV. The CDR3 runs to 15 residues. The V end lost 1 base, the J end lost 4 bases, and 13 bases lay between the germline ends. CDR3 sequence: CASSLGFGRVYGYTF. The CDR3 DNA follows: TGTGCCAGCAGCTTAGGGTTCGGCAGGGTCTATGGCTACACCTTC.

This sequence joins TRBV7-2 and TRBJ2-3; 9 bases line up with TRBD1. The ends lost 5 bases at V and 6 bases at J; junction bases unmatched: 15. From germline, CDR1 is SGHTA and CDR2 FQGNSA. The CDR3 extends over 17 amino acids. The CDR3 loop reads CASSPGTGTLLWDTQYF. CDR3 coding DNA: TGTGCCAGCAGCCCCGGGACAGGGACCCTATTGTGGGATACGCAGTATTTT.

This clone was counted a single time. One junction end disagrees with the germline gene, perhaps due to a read error. The genes are TRBV5-6 and TRBJ2-1; D is tentatively TRBD1 or TRBD2 (5 bases each). The CDR3 consists of 12 residues. Germline V CDR1 and CDR2: SGHDT, YYEEEE. CDR3 bases: TGTGCCAGCAGCTCGGAAGGGACCCCTCAGCTCTTC. Its protein is CASSSEGTPQLF.

The chain joins TRBV7-2 to TRBJ2-5; D not certain. V lost 1 base, J lost 5 bases, and 14 bases lay in between. CDR1 SGHTA and CDR2 FQGNSA come from the germline V gene. The CDR3 loop spans 15 amino acids. The CDR3 region is CASSLVIAPPETQYF. CDR3 DNA sequence: TGTGCCAGCAGCTTAGTAATAGCCCCCCCGGAGACCCAGTACTTC.

This sequence joins TRBV5-1 and TRBJ1-1, with no clear D. This CDR3 is built from 15 residues. Germline CDR1 and CDR2: SGHRS and YFSETQ. V shed 4 bases and J shed 1 base, with 14 bases lying between them. CDR3 region: CASSRTSQENTEAFF. For the CDR3, the DNA is TGCGCCAGCAGCCGTACGTCCCAGGAGAACACTGAAGCTTTCTTT.

This chain connects TRBV11-2 to TRBJ2-5; possible D gene TRBD2, 5 bases. The CDR3 loop spans 14 amino acids. Germline CDR1 is SGHAT and CDR2 is FQNNGV. V dropped 1 base and J dropped 1 base, with 7 bases sitting between them. The CDR3 region is CASSLGLAQETQYF. CDR3 DNA: TGTGCCAGCAGCTTAGGGCTAGCCCAAGAGACCCAGTACTTC.

This clone appeared a few times. The chain is built from TRBV2 and TRBJ1-1; D unclear. CDR1 and CDR2 from the germline V gene are SNHLY and FYNNEI. V lost 1 base and J 4 bases, leaving 7 bases between the germline ends. This CDR3 has 13 amino acids. In DNA, the CDR3 is TGTGCCAGCAGTGAAGTGGAGGGCACTGAAGCTTTCTTT. It yields the protein CASSEVEGTEAFF.

This chain connects TRBV19 to TRBJ1-3; D unclear. CDR1 and CDR2 (germline): LNHDA, SQIVND (reference sequence). The CDR3 runs to 14 residues. V lost 9 bases and J lost 0, with 12 bases in between. This chain's CDR3 is CASGSRASGNTIYF. DNA for the CDR3: TGTGCCAGCGGGTCGAGGGCCTCTGGAAACACCATATATTTT.

V and J are TRBV29-1 and TRBJ2-1; 7 nucleotides agree with TRBD1. The CDR3 has 14 residues. CDR1 SQVTM and CDR2 ANQGSEA come from the germline V gene. Trimming at V came to 8 bases and at J to 6 bases, leaving 13 bases not matched to a gene. The CDR3 DNA reads TGCAGCATTAAACAGGGGCGACTACGCAATGAGCAGTTCTTC. Translating it yields CSIKQGRLRNEQFF.

The gene calls are TRBV29-1 and TRBJ2-1, with D perhaps matching TRBD1 (6 bases). CDR3 size: 15 residues. Trimming took off 7 bases at V and 1 base at J, with 17 bases between the two ends. Germline V gene sequence: CDR1 SQVTM, CDR2 ANQGSEA. In nucleotides, the CDR3 is TGCAGCGCCAAAGGAACCGACAGGTCCTACAATGAGCAGTTCTTC. Its protein is CSAKGTDRSYNEQFF.